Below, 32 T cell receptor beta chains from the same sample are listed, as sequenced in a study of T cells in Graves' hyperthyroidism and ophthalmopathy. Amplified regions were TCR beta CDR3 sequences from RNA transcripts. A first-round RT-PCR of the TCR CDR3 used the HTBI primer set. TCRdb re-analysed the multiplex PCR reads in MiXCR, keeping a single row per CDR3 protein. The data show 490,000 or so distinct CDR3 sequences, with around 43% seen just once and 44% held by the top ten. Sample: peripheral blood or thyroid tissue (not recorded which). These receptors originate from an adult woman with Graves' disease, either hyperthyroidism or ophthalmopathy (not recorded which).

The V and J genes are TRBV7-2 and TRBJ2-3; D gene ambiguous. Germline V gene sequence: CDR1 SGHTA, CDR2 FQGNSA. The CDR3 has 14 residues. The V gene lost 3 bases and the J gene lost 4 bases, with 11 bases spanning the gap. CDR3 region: CASSFNTMADTQYF. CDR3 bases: TGTGCCAGCAGCTTCAATACCATGGCAGATACGCAGTATTTT.

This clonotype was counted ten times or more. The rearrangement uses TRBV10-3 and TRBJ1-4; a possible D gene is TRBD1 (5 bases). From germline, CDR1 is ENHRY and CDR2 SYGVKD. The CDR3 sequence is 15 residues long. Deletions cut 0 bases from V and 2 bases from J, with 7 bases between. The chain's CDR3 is CAISESPGTNEKLFF. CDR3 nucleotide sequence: TGTGCCATCAGTGAGTCCCCAGGGACTAATGAAAAACTGTTTTTT.

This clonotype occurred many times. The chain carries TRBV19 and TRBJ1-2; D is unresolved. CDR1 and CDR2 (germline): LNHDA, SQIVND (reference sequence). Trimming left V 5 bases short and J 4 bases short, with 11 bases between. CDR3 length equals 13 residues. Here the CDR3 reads CASSDGLRYGYTF. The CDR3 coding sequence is TGTGCCAGTAGTGACGGGCTGCGCTATGGCTACACCTTC. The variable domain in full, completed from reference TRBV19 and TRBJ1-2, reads DGGITQSPKYLFRKEGQNVTLSCEQNLNHDAMYWYRQDPGQGLRLIYYSQIVNDFQKGDIAEGYSVSREKKESFPLTVTSAQKNPTAFYLCASSDGLRYGYTFGSGTRLTVV.

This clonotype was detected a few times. CDR3 loop: CASSFPGRGYGYTF. The CDR3 nucleotides are TGTGCCAGCAGTTTTCCGGGGCGAGGCTATGGCTACACCTTC. The chain links TRBV7-9 to TRBJ1-2; possibly TRBD1 for D (5 bases). The germline gives CDR1 SEHNR, CDR2 FQNEAQ (reference sequence). The ends were cut back, 6 bases at V and 4 bases at J, with 15 bases in the middle. The CDR3 is 14 amino acids.

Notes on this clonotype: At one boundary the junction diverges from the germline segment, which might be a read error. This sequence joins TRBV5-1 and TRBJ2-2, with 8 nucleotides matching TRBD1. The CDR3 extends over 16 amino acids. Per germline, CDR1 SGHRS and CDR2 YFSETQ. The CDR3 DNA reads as TGCGCCAGCAGCTTCGGACAGGGCGGGTACACCGGGGAGCTGGTTTTT. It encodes CASSFGQGGYTGELVF. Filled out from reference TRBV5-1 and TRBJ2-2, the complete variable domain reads KAGVTQTPRYLIKTRGQQVTLSCSPISGHRSVSWYQQTPGQGLQFLFEYFSETQRNKGNFPGRFSGRQFSNSRSEMNVSTLELGDSALYLCASSFGQGGYTGELVFGEGSRLTVL.

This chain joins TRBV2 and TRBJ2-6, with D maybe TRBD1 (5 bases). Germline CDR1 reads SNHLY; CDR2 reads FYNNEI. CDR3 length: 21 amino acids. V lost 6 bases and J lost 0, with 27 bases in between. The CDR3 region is CASSQDNWFQGFPSGANVLTF. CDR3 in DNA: TGTGCCAGCAGCCAAGATAACTGGTTCCAGGGTTTTCCCTCTGGGGCCAACGTCCTGACTTTC.

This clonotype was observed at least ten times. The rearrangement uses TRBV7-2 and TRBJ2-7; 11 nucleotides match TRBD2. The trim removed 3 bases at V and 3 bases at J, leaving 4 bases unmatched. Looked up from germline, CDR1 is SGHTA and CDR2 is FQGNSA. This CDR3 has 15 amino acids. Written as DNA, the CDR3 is TGTGCCAGCAGCTTCACTAGCGGGAGCGACTACGAGCAGTACTTC. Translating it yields CASSFTSGSDYEQYF.

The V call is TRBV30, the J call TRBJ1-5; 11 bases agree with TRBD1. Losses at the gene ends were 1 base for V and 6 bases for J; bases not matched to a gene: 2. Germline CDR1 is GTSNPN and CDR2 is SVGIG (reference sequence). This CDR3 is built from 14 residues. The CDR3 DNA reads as TGTGCCTGGAGTGCCGGGACAGGGGGTCAGCCCCAGCATTTT. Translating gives CAWSAGTGGQPQHF.

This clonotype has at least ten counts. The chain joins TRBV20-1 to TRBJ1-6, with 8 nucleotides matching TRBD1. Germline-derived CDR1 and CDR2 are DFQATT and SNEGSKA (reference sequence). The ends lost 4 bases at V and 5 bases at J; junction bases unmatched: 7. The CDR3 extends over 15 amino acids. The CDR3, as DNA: TGCAGTGCTACTGGACCGACAGGGGATAATTCACCCCTCCACTTT. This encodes CSATGPTGDNSPLHF.

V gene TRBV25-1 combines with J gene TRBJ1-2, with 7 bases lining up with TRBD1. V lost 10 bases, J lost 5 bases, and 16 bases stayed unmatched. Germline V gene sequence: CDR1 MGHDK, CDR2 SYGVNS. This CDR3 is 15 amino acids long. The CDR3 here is CATNQAPIQGYGYTF. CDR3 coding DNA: TGTGCCACCAACCAGGCTCCTATACAGGGGTATGGCTACACCTTC.

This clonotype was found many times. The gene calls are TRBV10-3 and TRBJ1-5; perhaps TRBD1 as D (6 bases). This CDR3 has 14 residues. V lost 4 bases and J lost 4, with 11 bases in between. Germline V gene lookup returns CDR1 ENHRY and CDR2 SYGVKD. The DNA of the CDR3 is TGTGCCATCAGTGGTGGACAGCGTAATCAGCCCCAGCATTTT. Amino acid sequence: CAISGGQRNQPQHF.

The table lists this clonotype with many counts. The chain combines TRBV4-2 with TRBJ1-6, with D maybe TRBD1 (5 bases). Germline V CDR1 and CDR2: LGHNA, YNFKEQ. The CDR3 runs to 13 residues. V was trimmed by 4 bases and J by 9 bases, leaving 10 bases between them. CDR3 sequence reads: CASSPAGGSPLHF. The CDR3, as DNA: TGTGCCAGCAGCCCCGCCGGGGGTTCACCCCTCCACTTT.

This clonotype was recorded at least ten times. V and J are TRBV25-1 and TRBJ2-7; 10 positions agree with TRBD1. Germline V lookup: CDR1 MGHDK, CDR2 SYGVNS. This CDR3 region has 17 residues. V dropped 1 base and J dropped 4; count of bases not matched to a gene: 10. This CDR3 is CASSELRAGQGTYEQYF. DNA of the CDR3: TGTGCCAGCAGTGAATTAAGGGCGGGACAGGGGACTTACGAGCAGTACTTC.

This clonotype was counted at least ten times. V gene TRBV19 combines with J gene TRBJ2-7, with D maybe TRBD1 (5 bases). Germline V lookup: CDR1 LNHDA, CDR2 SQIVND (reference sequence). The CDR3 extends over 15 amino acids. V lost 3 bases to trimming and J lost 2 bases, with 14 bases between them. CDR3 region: CASSIAGKRAYEQYF. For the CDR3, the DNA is TGTGCCAGTAGTATCGCAGGGAAAAGAGCCTACGAGCAGTACTTC.

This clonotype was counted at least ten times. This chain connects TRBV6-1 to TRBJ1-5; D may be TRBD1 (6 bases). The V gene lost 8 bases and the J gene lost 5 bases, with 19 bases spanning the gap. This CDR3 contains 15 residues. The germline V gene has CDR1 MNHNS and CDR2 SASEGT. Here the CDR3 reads CASAGGQWDHQPQHF. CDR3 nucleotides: TGTGCCAGCGCGGGAGGACAGTGGGATCATCAGCCCCAGCATTTT.

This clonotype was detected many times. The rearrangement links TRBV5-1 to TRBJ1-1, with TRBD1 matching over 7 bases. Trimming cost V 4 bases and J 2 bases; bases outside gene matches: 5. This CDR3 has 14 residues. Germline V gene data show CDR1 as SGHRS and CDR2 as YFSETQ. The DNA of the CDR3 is TGCGCCAGCAGCAGGGGGCAGGGCAACACTGAAGCTTTCTTT. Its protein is CASSRGQGNTEAFF.

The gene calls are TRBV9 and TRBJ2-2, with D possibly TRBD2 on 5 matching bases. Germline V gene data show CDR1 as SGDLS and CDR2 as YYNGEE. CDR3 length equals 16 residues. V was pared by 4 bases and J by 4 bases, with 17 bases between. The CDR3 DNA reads TGTGCCAGCAGCTTGCCGCCGGGAAGAAGCACCGGGGAGCTGTTTTTT. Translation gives CASSLPPGRSTGELFF.

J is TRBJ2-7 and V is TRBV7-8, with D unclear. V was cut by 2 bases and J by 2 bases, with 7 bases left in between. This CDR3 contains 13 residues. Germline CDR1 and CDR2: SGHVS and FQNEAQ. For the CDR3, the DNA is TGTGCCAGCAGCTTAACGGAGACCTACGAGCAGTACTTC. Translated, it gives CASSLTETYEQYF.

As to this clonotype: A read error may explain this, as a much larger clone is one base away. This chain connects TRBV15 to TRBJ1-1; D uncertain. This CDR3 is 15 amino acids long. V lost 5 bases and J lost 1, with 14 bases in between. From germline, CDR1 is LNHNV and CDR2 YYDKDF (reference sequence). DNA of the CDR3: TGTGCCACCAGCCAAGTGCGTAGAACGAACACTGAAGCTTTCTTT. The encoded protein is CATSQVRRTNTEAFF.

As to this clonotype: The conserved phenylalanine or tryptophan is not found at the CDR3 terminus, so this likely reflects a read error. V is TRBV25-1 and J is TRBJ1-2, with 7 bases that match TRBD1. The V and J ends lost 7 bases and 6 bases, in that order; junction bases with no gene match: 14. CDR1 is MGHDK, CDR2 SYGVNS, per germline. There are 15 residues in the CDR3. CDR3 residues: CASTSFLGQFHGYTL. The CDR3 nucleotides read TGTGCCAGCACCTCTTTTCTGGGACAGTTCCATGGCTACACCCTC.

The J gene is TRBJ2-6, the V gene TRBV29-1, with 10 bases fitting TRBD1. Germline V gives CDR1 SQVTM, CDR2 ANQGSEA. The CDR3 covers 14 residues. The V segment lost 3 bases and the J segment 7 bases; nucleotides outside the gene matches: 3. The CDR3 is CSVEGDRGANVLTF. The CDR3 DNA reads TGCAGCGTTGAGGGGGACAGGGGAGCCAACGTCCTGACTTTC.

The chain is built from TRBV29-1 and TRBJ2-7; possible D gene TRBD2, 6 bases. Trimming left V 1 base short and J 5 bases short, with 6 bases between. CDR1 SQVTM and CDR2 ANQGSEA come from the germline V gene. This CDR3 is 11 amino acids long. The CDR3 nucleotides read TGCAGCGTTGAAGGGGGGGACGAGCAGTACTTC. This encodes CSVEGGDEQYF.

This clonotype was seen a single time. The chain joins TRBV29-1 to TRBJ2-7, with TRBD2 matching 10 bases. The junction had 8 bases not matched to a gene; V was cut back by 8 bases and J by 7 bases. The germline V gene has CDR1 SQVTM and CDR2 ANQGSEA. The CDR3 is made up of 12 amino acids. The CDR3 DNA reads TGCAGCTTGGGGAGTAGCGGGAGGGAGCAGTACTTC. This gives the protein CSLGSSGREQYF.

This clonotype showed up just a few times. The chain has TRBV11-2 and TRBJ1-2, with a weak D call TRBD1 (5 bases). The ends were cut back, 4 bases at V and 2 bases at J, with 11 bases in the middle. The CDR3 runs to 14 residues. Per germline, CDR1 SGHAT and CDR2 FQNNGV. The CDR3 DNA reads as TGTGCCAGCAGCTCCCGGGACGGCAACTATGGCTACACCTTC. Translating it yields CASSSRDGNYGYTF.

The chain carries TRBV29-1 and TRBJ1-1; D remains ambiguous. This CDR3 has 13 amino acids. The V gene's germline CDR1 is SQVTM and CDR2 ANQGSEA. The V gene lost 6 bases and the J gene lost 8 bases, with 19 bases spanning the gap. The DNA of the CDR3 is TGCAGCGTCTATGAGATAGACAAGCGGGAAGCTTTCTTT. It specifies CSVYEIDKREAFF.

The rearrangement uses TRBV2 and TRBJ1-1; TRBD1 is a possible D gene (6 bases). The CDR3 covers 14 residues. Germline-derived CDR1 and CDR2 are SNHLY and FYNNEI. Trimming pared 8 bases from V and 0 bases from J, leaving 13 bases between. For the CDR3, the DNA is TGTGCCAGCGGGGGCAGGGCATTGAACACTGAAGCTTTCTTT. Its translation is CASGGRALNTEAFF.

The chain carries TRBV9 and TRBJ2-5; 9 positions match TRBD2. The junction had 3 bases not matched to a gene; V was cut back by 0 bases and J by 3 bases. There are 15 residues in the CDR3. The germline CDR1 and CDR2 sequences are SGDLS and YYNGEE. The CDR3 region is CASSVVSGGKETQYF. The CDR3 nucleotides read TGTGCCAGCAGCGTAGTGAGCGGGGGGAAAGAGACCCAGTACTTC.

CDR3 nucleotide sequence: TGTGCCATCAGTCCCAAAGGGTTCCAAGAGACCCAGTACTTC. It encodes CAISPKGFQETQYF. This chain links TRBV10-3 with TRBJ2-5, with D unresolved. The CDR3 is 14 residues long. Trimming cost V 5 bases and J 1 base, with 11 bases left between them. The V gene's germline CDR1 is ENHRY and CDR2 SYGVKD.

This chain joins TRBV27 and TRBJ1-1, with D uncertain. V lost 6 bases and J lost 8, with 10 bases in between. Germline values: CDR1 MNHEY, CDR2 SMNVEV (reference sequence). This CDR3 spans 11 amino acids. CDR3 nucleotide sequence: TGTGCCAGCAGCCTCATGGGGGAAGCTTTCTTT. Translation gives CASSLMGEAFF.

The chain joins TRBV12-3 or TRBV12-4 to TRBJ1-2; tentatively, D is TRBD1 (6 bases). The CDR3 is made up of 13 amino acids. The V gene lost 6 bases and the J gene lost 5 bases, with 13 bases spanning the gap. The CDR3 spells CASRSGTKYGYTF. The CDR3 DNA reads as TGTGCCAGCAGATCCGGGACAAAGTATGGCTACACCTTC.

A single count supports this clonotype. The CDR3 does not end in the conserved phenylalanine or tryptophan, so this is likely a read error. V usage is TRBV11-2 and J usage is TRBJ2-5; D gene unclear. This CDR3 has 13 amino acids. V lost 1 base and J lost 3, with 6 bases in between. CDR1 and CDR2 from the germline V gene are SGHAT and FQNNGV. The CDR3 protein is CASSLVSEETQYS. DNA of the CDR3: TGTGCCAGCAGCTTAGTTTCAGAAGAGACCCAGTACTCC.

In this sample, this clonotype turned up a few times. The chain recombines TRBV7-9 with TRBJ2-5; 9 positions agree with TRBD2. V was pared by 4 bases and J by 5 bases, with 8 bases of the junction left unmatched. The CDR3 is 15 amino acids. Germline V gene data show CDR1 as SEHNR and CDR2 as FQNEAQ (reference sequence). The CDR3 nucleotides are TGTGCCAGCAGCTATAGCGGGAGTTTGGCTGAGACCCAGTACTTC. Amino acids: CASSYSGSLAETQYF.